Shown below are 23 T cell receptor beta chains from a single sample sequenced in a study of brain T cells in children with intractable seizures. Sequencing used immunoSEQ multiplex PCR; TCRdb keeps in-frame clones, though not all of them. The sample has about 76,000 clones; about 93% are singletons. The input for sequencing was peripheral blood, taken at surgery. These receptor sequences come from a boy in the first two years of life with tuberous sclerosis and intractable seizures.

The chain carries TRBV7-9 and TRBJ1-1, with 9 bases aligning to TRBD1. Germline assignment: CDR1 SEHNR and CDR2 FQNEAQ (reference sequence). The ends lost 4 bases at V and 6 bases at J; junction bases unmatched: 6. The CDR3 has 14 residues. CDR3 region: CASSSQDRGAEAFF. The CDR3 coding sequence is TGTGCCAGCAGCTCCCAGGACAGGGGTGCTGAAGCTTTCTTT.

This clone was recorded only once. The V and J genes are TRBV27 and TRBJ1-2, with a tentative D call TRBD1 (5 bases). Germline-derived CDR1 and CDR2 are MNHEY and SMNVEV (reference sequence). Trimming pared 5 bases from V and 4 bases from J, leaving 17 bases between. CDR3 length equals 15 residues. The CDR3 region has the DNA TGTGCCAGCAGTACCGGGACTCCAAGGATCTATGGCTACACCTTC. Translation: CASSTGTPRIYGYTF.

The chain couples TRBV5-1 to TRBJ2-3; TRBD2 aligns across 12 bases. The CDR3 runs 15 residues. Germline assignment: CDR1 SGHRS and CDR2 YFSETQ. The trim removed 3 bases at V and 6 bases at J, leaving 5 bases unmatched. The CDR3 DNA is TGCGCCAGCAGCTCCCTAGCGGGAGGGGCGGATACGCAGTATTTT. As protein: CASSSLAGGADTQYF.

The rearrangement joins TRBV7-2 to TRBJ2-3; 7 nucleotides match TRBD1. The germline CDR1 and CDR2 sequences are SGHTA and FQGNSA. The V gene end was trimmed by 2 bases and the J gene end by 2 bases; junction bases not matched to a gene: 10. The CDR3 consists of 17 residues. The CDR3 loop reads CASSLYSARGYTDTQYF. DNA of the CDR3: TGTGCCAGCAGCTTATATAGCGCCAGGGGGTACACAGATACGCAGTATTTT.

A single count supports this clone. The chain combines TRBV6-5 with TRBJ1-2, with D possibly being TRBD1 (5 bases). V was trimmed by 4 bases and J by 4 bases, leaving 19 bases between them. CDR1 MNHEY and CDR2 SVGAGI come from the germline V gene. The CDR3 covers 16 residues. The CDR3 loop is CASSWGPGPSGYGYTF. CDR3 coding DNA: TGTGCCAGCAGTTGGGGACCGGGACCATCGGGCTATGGCTACACCTTC.

The chain uses TRBV4-1 and TRBJ2-5; perhaps TRBD2 as D (5 bases). Trimming took off 3 bases at V and 9 bases at J, with 14 bases between the two ends. The V gene's germline CDR1 is MGHRA and CDR2 YSYEKL. The length of the CDR3 is 13 residues. CDR3 sequence: CASSQARPEAQYF. The CDR3 DNA reads as TGCGCCAGCAGCCAGGCTAGGCCGGAGGCCCAGTACTTC.

The chain is built from TRBV10-2 and TRBJ2-7, with TRBD1 as a possible D gene (8 bases). Germline CDR1 WSHSY, CDR2 SAAADI. This CDR3 is 18 amino acids long. V was trimmed by 4 bases and J by 5 bases, leaving 27 bases between them. The CDR3 DNA follows: TGCGCCAGCAGTGTTAGGACAGGGAGAGGGAGGGGGTTGCACGAGCAGTACTTC. It yields the protein CASSVRTGRGRGLHEQYF.

The gene calls are TRBV3-1 (or the pseudogene TRBV3-2) and TRBJ2-3; 10 bases fit TRBD2. Germline CDR1 is LGHDT and CDR2 is YNNKEL (reference sequence). This CDR3 comprises 15 residues. The V and J ends lost 2 bases and 4 bases, in that order; junction bases with no gene match: 3. CDR3 DNA sequence: TGTGCCAGCAGCCAACACAGCGGGGGGGCAGATACGCAGTATTTT. Translation: CASSQHSGGADTQYF.

The CDR3 DNA sequence: TGTGCCAGCAGTTACTCGATTAGGGGGTATATGAACACTGAAGCTTTCTTT. Its translation is CASSYSIRGYMNTEAFF. J is TRBJ1-1 and V is TRBV6-2 or TRBV6-3; TRBD1 is a possible D gene (6 bases). The germline V gene has CDR1 MNHEY and CDR2 SVGEGT. This CDR3 is built from 17 residues. Deletions cut 0 bases from V and 0 bases from J, with 14 bases between.

As for this clone: The junction does not match germline at one end; this may be a read error. CDR3 DNA: TGTGCCAGCAGCCGCGACAGCCAGAGCTCCTACGAGCAGTGCTTC. Amino acid sequence: CASSRDSQSSYEQCF. The V call is TRBV6-2 or TRBV6-3, the J call TRBJ2-7; a weak D match, TRBD1 (5 bases). CDR1 MNHEY and CDR2 SVGEGT come from the germline V gene. This CDR3 spans 15 amino acids.

J is TRBJ2-3 and V is TRBV4-2, with 7 positions matching TRBD2. Trimming took 0 bases from V and 4 from J; bases not matched to a gene: 7. Germline V gene sequence: CDR1 LGHNA, CDR2 YNFKEQ. This CDR3 comprises 16 residues. The CDR3 spells CASSQEDLLAADTQYF. The CDR3, as DNA: TGTGCCAGCAGCCAAGAAGATCTCCTAGCGGCAGATACGCAGTATTTT.

The V gene is TRBV7-2, the J gene TRBJ2-7; D gene ambiguous. CDR1 and CDR2 from the germline V gene are SGHTA and FQGNSA. V was shortened by 0 bases and J by 3 bases, with 15 bases between the two germline ends. The CDR3 covers 16 residues. The CDR3 sequence is CASSLAVAYAIYEQYF. DNA for the CDR3: TGTGCCAGCAGCTTAGCAGTGGCTTACGCAATCTACGAGCAGTACTTC.

The chain is built from TRBV6-5 and TRBJ1-6; 8 bases match TRBD1. Germline CDR1 and CDR2: MNHEY and SVGAGI. The CDR3 covers 16 residues. The trim removed 6 bases at V and 1 base at J, leaving 5 bases unmatched. The chain's CDR3 is CASSYQGASYNSPLHF. In nucleotides, the CDR3 is TGTGCCAGCAGCTACCAGGGGGCGTCCTATAATTCACCCCTCCACTTT.

A word on this clone: One junction end does not reproduce the germline sequence, and a read error may be involved. The rearrangement links TRBV7-2 to TRBJ2-7, with D perhaps matching TRBD2 (5 bases). The CDR3 is made up of 13 amino acids. Per the germline V gene, CDR1 is SGHTA and CDR2 is FQGNSA. In DNA, the CDR3 is TGTGCCAGCAGCCTAGCTAGGGCGGTCGAGCAGTACTTC. This codes for CASSLARAVEQYF.

The V and J genes are TRBV7-9 and TRBJ2-7; 8 nucleotides align to TRBD2. The CDR3 loop spans 16 amino acids. The ends lost 7 bases at V and 9 bases at J; junction bases unmatched: 20. CDR1 is SEHNR and CDR2 is FQNEAQ in the germline V gene (reference sequence). The CDR3 DNA is TGTGCCAGCACTACCGGGGGTAGCGGGACCTTTGCATTGCAGTACTTC. Protein sequence: CASTTGGSGTFALQYF.

The gene calls are TRBV6-2 or TRBV6-3 and TRBJ2-1; no firm D call. Germline V gives CDR1 MNHEY, CDR2 SVGEGT. Trimming stripped 0 bases from V and 0 bases from J, with 9 bases between. The CDR3 totals 16 residues. The CDR3 DNA reads as TGTGCCAGCAGTTACTCGACGGTGAGCTCCTACAATGAGCAGTTCTTC. Its protein product is CASSYSTVSSYNEQFF.

The J gene is TRBJ1-1, the V gene TRBV18; D call uncertain. Deletions cut 5 bases from V and 3 bases from J, with 16 bases between. Germline CDR1 is KGHSH and CDR2 is LQKENI. There are 15 residues in the CDR3. The CDR3 nucleotides read TGTGCCAGCTCAAAGGCCGGACTTAAGGACACTGAAGCTTTCTTT. Its translation: CASSKAGLKDTEAFF.

The CDR3 loop reads CASSLSRSFGETQYF. The CDR3 DNA is TGTGCCAGCAGCTTAAGCCGGTCCTTCGGGGAGACCCAGTACTTC. J is TRBJ2-5 and V is TRBV7-9; no reliable D call. Deletions cut 2 bases from V and 5 bases from J, with 15 bases between. The germline V gene encodes CDR1 SEHNR and CDR2 FQNEAQ (reference sequence). This CDR3 has 15 residues.

The rearrangement uses TRBV6-4 and TRBJ2-3; 8 bases match TRBD1. The V segment lost 1 base and the J segment 3 bases; nucleotides outside the gene matches: 3. Germline assignment: CDR1 MRHNA and CDR2 SNTAGT. This CDR3 has 15 amino acids. The chain's CDR3 is CASSDWGTGTDTQYF. The CDR3 DNA reads TGTGCCAGCAGTGACTGGGGGACAGGTACAGATACGCAGTATTTT.

The CDR3 here is CASSPSSGTSTDTQYF. The DNA for the CDR3 is TGTGCCAGCAGCCCCTCAAGTGGGACTAGCACAGATACGCAGTATTTT. V and J are TRBV7-9 and TRBJ2-3; tentatively, D is TRBD2 (6 bases). V lost 5 bases to trimming and J lost 0 bases, with 15 bases between them. CDR3 length: 16 residues. Per germline, CDR1 SEHNR and CDR2 FQNEAQ (reference sequence).

This clone was detected a few times. V usage is TRBV3-1 (or the pseudogene TRBV3-2) and J usage is TRBJ1-2; 7 bases match TRBD1. In germline, CDR1 is LGHDT, CDR2 YNNKEL (reference sequence). Trimming cost V 4 bases and J 2 bases; bases outside gene matches: 1. The CDR3 length is 13 residues. DNA for the CDR3: TGTGCCAGCAGCCTGGACAGGAACTATGGCTACACCTTC. This sequence encodes CASSLDRNYGYTF.

This clone was counted a few times. The V and J genes are TRBV15 and TRBJ1-3; D remains ambiguous. CDR3 length equals 15 residues. Trimming removed 0 bases at V and 1 base at J, with 7 bases between. Germline V CDR1 and CDR2: LNHNV, YYDKDF (reference sequence). The CDR3 region has the DNA TGTGCCACCAGCAGAGATTTCGGATCTGGAAACACCATATATTTT. As protein: CATSRDFGSGNTIYF.

The chain recombines TRBV28 with TRBJ1-5, with 8 bases matching TRBD1. From germline, CDR1 is MDHEN and CDR2 SYDVKM. The CDR3 loop spans 13 amino acids. Unmatched junction bases numbered 4, after V lost 7 bases and J lost 5 bases. The CDR3 is CASTLDRDQPQHF. CDR3 in DNA: TGTGCCAGCACCCTGGACAGGGATCAGCCCCAGCATTTT.